These 11 T cell receptor beta chains came from one sample sequenced in a study of CD8 T cells in Susac syndrome. It was with random hexamers that roughly 0.45 to 1 ug RNA was reverse transcribed. One entry per CDR3 protein results from TCRdb running MiXCR on the immunoSEQ multiplex PCR reads. The sample has about 89,000 distinct CDR3 sequences; 90% to 95% are singletons. The sequencing input was CD8+ T cells from PBMCs. These receptor sequences come from a human donor in good health.

This chain connects TRBV6-6 to TRBJ1-5; D unclear. This CDR3 contains 14 residues. Germline CDR1 and CDR2: MNHNY and SVGAGI (reference sequence). Deletions cut 2 bases from V and 9 bases from J, with 14 bases between. CDR3 sequence reads: CASSYEHQRGPQHF. In DNA form, the CDR3 reads TGTGCCAGCAGTTACGAACACCAACGAGGGCCCCAGCATTTT.

The chain joins TRBV30 to TRBJ2-6; no firm D call. Trimming stripped 2 bases from V and 2 bases from J, with 7 bases between. The CDR3 loop spans 14 amino acids. Per germline, CDR1 GTSNPN and CDR2 SVGIG (reference sequence). This CDR3 is CAWSFGAGANVLTF. CDR3 coding DNA: TGTGCCTGGAGTTTCGGAGCTGGGGCCAACGTCCTGACTTTC.

V is TRBV5-1 and J is TRBJ2-1, with D perhaps TRBD2 (7 bases). Trimming stripped 4 bases from V and 7 bases from J, with 18 bases between. This CDR3 has 15 amino acids. Germline V gene lookup returns CDR1 SGHRS and CDR2 YFSETQ. CDR3 in DNA: TGCGCCAGCAGCCCCCGGACGGGGGGCGAGAATGAGCAGTTCTTC. The encoded protein is CASSPRTGGENEQFF.

This chain links TRBV12-3 or TRBV12-4 with TRBJ1-2; possibly TRBD1 for D (5 bases). The V end was cut by 3 bases, the J end by 8 bases, with 10 bases between. The CDR3 length is 12 residues. In nucleotides, the CDR3 is TGTGCCAGCAGTTTCGGCAGGGCAGGCTACACCTTC. This gives the protein CASSFGRAGYTF.

V usage is TRBV5-6 and J usage is TRBJ2-3; tentatively, D is TRBD1 (6 bases). V gave up 2 bases and J gave up 12 bases, with 16 bases separating them. Looked up from germline, CDR1 is SGHDT and CDR2 is YYEEEE. CDR3 length: 13 amino acids. This chain's CDR3 is CASSLGTGPLQYF. CDR3 nucleotide sequence: TGTGCCAGCAGCTTAGGAACAGGGCCCCTCCAGTATTTT. Variable domain in full (rest from reference TRBV5-6 and TRBJ2-3): DAGVTQSPTHLIKTRGQQVTLRCSPKSGHDTVSWYQQALGQGPQFIFQYYEEEERQRGNFPDRFSGHQFPNYSSELNVNALLLGDSALYLCASSLGTGPLQYFGPGTRLTVL.

This chain joins TRBV19 and TRBJ1-5; TRBD1 might be the D (5 bases). CDR1 and CDR2 from the germline V gene are LNHDA and SQIVND (reference sequence). The CDR3 has 14 amino acids. V was pared by 7 bases and J by 7 bases, with 17 bases between. The DNA of the CDR3 is TGTGCCAGTACCCCCTCGGCAGGGATGCAGCCCCAGCATTTT. It codes for CASTPSAGMQPQHF. The complete variable domain, with remaining parts taken from reference TRBV19 and TRBJ1-5, reads DGGITQSPKYLFRKEGQNVTLSCEQNLNHDAMYWYRQDPGQGLRLIYYSQIVNDFQKGDIAEGYSVSREKKESFPLTVTSAQKNPTAFYLCASTPSAGMQPQHFGDGTRLSIL.

The chain employs TRBV7-7 and TRBJ1-1, with D perhaps TRBD1 (5 bases). V was pared by 5 bases and J by 0 bases, with 7 bases between. The CDR3 runs to 13 residues. The V gene's germline CDR1 is SSHAT and CDR2 FNYEAQ (reference sequence). The CDR3 is CASSHRLNTEAFF. The CDR3 DNA reads as TGTGCCAGCAGCCACAGGTTGAACACTGAAGCTTTCTTT. Full variable domain (missing parts from reference TRBV7-7 and TRBJ1-1): GAGVSQSPRYKVTKRGQDVTLRCDPISSHATLYWYQQALGQGPEFLTYFNYEAQPDKSGLPSDRFSAERPEGSISTLTIQRTEQRDSAMYRCASSHRLNTEAFFGQGTRLTVV.

This chain joins TRBV7-2 and TRBJ1-4; a weak D match, TRBD1 (6 bases). The ends were cut back, 5 bases at V and 7 bases at J, with 17 bases in the middle. The CDR3 covers 15 residues. The germline gives CDR1 SGHTA, CDR2 FQGNSA. This chain's CDR3 is CASSRSGGLGEKLFF. The CDR3 DNA is TGTGCCAGCAGCCGATCGGGGGGGCTGGGTGAAAAACTGTTTTTT.

The V call is TRBV7-4, the J call TRBJ1-5; 7 nucleotides line up with TRBD1. Germline V gene sequence: CDR1 SGHVT, CDR2 SQSDAQ. The CDR3 spans 17 residues. Trimming took 3 bases from V and 0 from J; bases not matched to a gene: 8. CDR3 DNA: TGTGCCAGCAGCTTGCCCGACAGGGAATATAGCAATCAGCCCCAGCATTTT. As protein: CASSLPDREYSNQPQHF.

V usage is TRBV6-1 and J usage is TRBJ2-2, with D possibly matching TRBD1 (6 bases). The V gene's germline CDR1 is MNHNS and CDR2 SASEGT. Trimming pared 2 bases from V and 6 bases from J, leaving 13 bases between. This CDR3 has 15 amino acids. Written as DNA, the CDR3 is TGTGCCAGCAGTGAAATGAGGGGGATCGCCGGGGAGCTGTTTTTT. Encoded protein: CASSEMRGIAGELFF.

The J gene is TRBJ2-1, the V gene TRBV6-1, with TRBD1 as a possible D gene (5 bases). The CDR3 consists of 17 residues. Trimming left V 4 bases short and J 0 bases short, with 16 bases between. The V gene's germline CDR1 is MNHNS and CDR2 SASEGT. The CDR3 loop reads CASSVDPAGFSYNEQFF. Here the CDR3 DNA reads TGTGCCAGCAGTGTAGACCCGGCAGGGTTCTCCTACAATGAGCAGTTCTTC.